This T cell receptor (beta chain) is drawn from a study of blood T cell repertoires in COVID-19. Here immunoSEQ multiplex PCR was the method, and the copy in TCRdb shows in-frame clones only, minus some. The data contain some 240,000 clones, 75% to 85% of them singletons. This clone occurred once. Losses at the gene ends were 6 bases for V and 9 bases for J; bases not matched to a gene: 11. Germline loops: CDR1 MNHEY, CDR2 SVGEGT. This CDR3 region has 14 residues. This chain connects TRBV6-2 or TRBV6-3 to TRBJ2-1; 7 nucleotides line up with TRBD2. The specimen was peripheral blood. The sequence derives from a woman in her sixties with active or convalescent COVID-19. The CDR3 reads CASSQPWTRREQFF. For the CDR3, the DNA is TGTGCCAGCAGCCAGCCGTGGACTAGGCGTGAGCAGTTCTTC.